This TCR beta chain was retrieved from a study of response to subunit inactivated influenza vaccine. Whole-study results and caveats: The authors put forward the suggestion that each seasonal influenza vaccination may bring in only a limited number of new T cells.

This clonotype was observed a few times. Its antigen is still unknown. MiXCR was run by TCRdb on the RT-PCR reads, yielding one entry per CDR3 protein. There are hundreds of thousands of distinct CDR3 sequences in the sample; about 14% occur only once, and 5.5% to 7% lies in the top ten. Germline V gives CDR1 DFQATT, CDR2 SNEGSKA (reference sequence). After removal of 3 bases from V and 3 bases from J, the junction contained 10 bases not matched to a gene. This CDR3 is built from 16 residues. The TCR sequence derives from a man aged 45-60 years who received an inactivated influenza vaccine. Source: PBMCs from blood, taken 14 to 15 days before vaccination. V and J are TRBV20-1 and TRBJ2-1; TRBD2 aligns across 8 bases. CDR3 nucleotides: TGCAGTGCTAGGGTCGGGGGGGCCAGTATCTACAATGAGCAGTTCTTC. Its translation: CSARVGGASIYNEQFF.